One sample yielded the 17 T cell receptor beta chains listed below, sequenced in a study of cytomegalovirus exposure and HLA in healthy donors. PCR used 60 Vbeta primers and 13 Jbeta primers. The data were produced by immunoSEQ multiplex PCR, yet TCRdb's version contains in-frame clones alone and is incomplete. This sample has about 55,000 clones, with 77% found just once. Material: PBMCs. The receptor set was obtained from a female donor in good health and CMV-seronegative.

Only a few counts were recorded for this clone. The CDR3 region has the DNA TGTGCCAGCAGCCGGACAGGGGGCGAAGGTCAGCCCCAGCATTTT. Protein product: CASSRTGGEGQPQHF. The chain couples TRBV9 to TRBJ1-5, with 11 bases fitting TRBD1. Per germline, CDR1 SGDLS and CDR2 YYNGEE. V was pared by 4 bases and J by 6 bases, with 6 bases of the junction left unmatched. This CDR3 is built from 15 residues.

This clone was observed once. The V and J genes are TRBV9 and TRBJ2-5, with a tentative D call TRBD2 (5 bases). V was cut by 0 bases and J by 5 bases, with 14 bases left in between. Germline values: CDR1 SGDLS, CDR2 YYNGEE. This CDR3 contains 15 residues. CDR3 in DNA: TGTGCCAGCAGCGTAGCTTGGGCTAGCTGGGAGACCCAGTACTTC. This codes for CASSVAWASWETQYF.

V gene TRBV7-9 combines with J gene TRBJ2-1; TRBD2 might be the D (5 bases). The CDR3 spans 13 residues. The V and J ends lost 2 bases and 10 bases respectively, with 12 bases between them. Germline CDR1 is SEHNR and CDR2 is FQNEAQ (reference sequence). CDR3 in DNA: TGTGCCAGCAGCTTACCCGGACTCCCCGAGCAGTTCTTC. Amino acids: CASSLPGLPEQFF.

The chain has TRBV7-3 and TRBJ2-1; TRBD2 might be the D (6 bases). With 6 bases removed from V and 9 bases from J, the gap between germline ends came to 12 bases. The CDR3 sequence is 12 residues long. The V gene's germline CDR1 is SGHTA and CDR2 FQGTGA. The CDR3 DNA follows: TGTGCCAGCAGTTTTTTGGAGGGTGAGCAGTTCTTC. Amino acids: CASSFLEGEQFF.

The chain has TRBV28 and TRBJ2-7, with 7 bases that match TRBD2. The CDR3 is made up of 13 amino acids. Unmatched junction bases numbered 1, after V lost 3 bases and J lost 2 bases. Germline CDR1 and CDR2: MDHEN and SYDVKM. The CDR3 spells CASSLGGTYEQYF. CDR3 bases: TGTGCCAGCAGTTTGGGGGGGACCTACGAGCAGTACTTC.

The chain has TRBV7-9 and TRBJ2-2, with TRBD1 matching 7 bases. CDR1 and CDR2 (germline): SEHNR, FQNEAQ (reference sequence). Germline trimming cut 0 bases from V and 4 bases from J; bases unmatched to any gene: 5. CDR3 length equals 16 residues. CDR3 nucleotide sequence: TGTGCCAGCAGCTTAGCATTGGCAGGGGGCACCGGGGAGCTGTTTTTT. Encoded protein: CASSLALAGGTGELFF.

This clone has only a few counts. The gene calls are TRBV6-6 and TRBJ1-1; D remains unclear. The CDR3 runs to 15 residues. Germline CDR1 reads MNHNY; CDR2 reads SVGAGI (reference sequence). V lost 7 bases, J lost 0 bases, and 15 bases lay in between. The CDR3 reads CASTSHEVLNTEAFF. The DNA for the CDR3 is TGTGCCAGCACGAGCCACGAGGTCCTGAACACTGAAGCTTTCTTT.

The chain is built from TRBV19 and TRBJ2-2, with D perhaps TRBD2 (5 bases). The ends were cut back, 4 bases at V and 5 bases at J, with 17 bases in the middle. Germline CDR1 and CDR2: LNHDA and SQIVND (reference sequence). The CDR3 length is 16 residues. CDR3 residues: CASSNSFGRGTGELFF. CDR3 DNA: TGTGCCAGTAGTAACAGTTTCGGCAGAGGGACCGGGGAGCTGTTTTTT.

This clone was observed a single time. The J gene is TRBJ2-1, the V gene TRBV7-3; D gene unclear. The CDR3 contains 15 residues. Trimming cost V 5 bases and J 0 bases, with 11 bases left between them. Germline-derived CDR1 and CDR2 are SGHTA and FQGTGA. The CDR3 sequence: CASSLGPNSYNEQFF. CDR3 DNA: TGTGCCAGCAGCCTGGGCCCAAACTCCTACAATGAGCAGTTCTTC.

The sample holds a few counts of this clone. The chain has TRBV7-2 and TRBJ2-7; TRBD2 might be the D (6 bases). The V end was cut by 1 base, the J end by 1 base, with 11 bases between. The CDR3 is made up of 15 amino acids. Germline V gives CDR1 SGHTA, CDR2 FQGNSA. CDR3 residues: CASSLGASASYEQYF. CDR3 in DNA: TGTGCCAGCAGCTTAGGGGCTAGCGCTTCCTACGAGCAGTACTTC.

The gene calls are TRBV19 and TRBJ2-7; TRBD2 agrees at 7 bases. The CDR3 length is 14 residues. Losses at the gene ends were 6 bases for V and 5 bases for J; bases not matched to a gene: 10. Germline CDR1 LNHDA, CDR2 SQIVND (reference sequence). The CDR3 DNA follows: TGTGCCAGTAGAGGCGAACTAGCGAGGAACGAGCAGTACTTC. This translates into CASRGELARNEQYF.

The chain uses TRBV5-5 and TRBJ2-5, with 8 bases lining up with TRBD2. The CDR3 covers 15 residues. Germline lookup yields CDR1 SGHKS and CDR2 YYEKEE (reference sequence). Unmatched junction bases numbered 3, after V lost 0 bases and J lost 2 bases. The chain's CDR3 is CASSLVRGAQETQYF. The CDR3 DNA is TGTGCCAGCAGCTTGGTGCGGGGGGCGCAAGAGACCCAGTACTTC.

V usage is TRBV9 and J usage is TRBJ2-7, with a tentative D call TRBD2 (5 bases). V lost 0 bases and J 5 bases, leaving 12 bases between the germline ends. The CDR3 loop spans 14 amino acids. Germline V gene data show CDR1 as SGDLS and CDR2 as YYNGEE. CDR3 loop: CASSVEGASDEQYF. The CDR3 DNA follows: TGTGCCAGCAGCGTAGAGGGAGCCAGTGACGAGCAGTACTTC.

The V gene is TRBV27, the J gene TRBJ2-7; a weak D match, TRBD1 (5 bases). CDR3 size: 13 residues. Germline CDR1 MNHEY, CDR2 SMNVEV (reference sequence). Trimming cost V 3 bases and J 6 bases, with 12 bases left between them. The CDR3 here is CASSFRGSLEQYF. The CDR3 DNA is TGTGCCAGCAGTTTTAGGGGATCCCTCGAGCAGTACTTC.

The V call is TRBV27, the J call TRBJ1-5; maybe TRBD1 (6 bases). Germline V gives CDR1 MNHEY, CDR2 SMNVEV (reference sequence). V lost 6 bases and J lost 0, with 12 bases in between. This CDR3 is 15 amino acids long. CDR3 sequence (DNA): TGTGCCAGCAGAATGACAGGTTTTAGCAATCAGCCCCAGCATTTT. It is translated as CASRMTGFSNQPQHF.

In regard to this clone: Other DNA sequences within the sample encode an identical CDR3. The chain carries TRBV12-5 and TRBJ1-1, with 8 bases matching TRBD1. Germline CDR1 LGHNT, CDR2 FRNRAP. The ends lost 6 bases at V and 11 bases at J; junction bases unmatched: 17. The CDR3 has 15 residues. CDR3 protein: CASGLTQGAPGEAFF. CDR3 in DNA: TGTGCTAGTGGGTTGACCCAGGGGGCCCCCGGGGAGGCTTTCTTT.

The rearrangement joins TRBV5-1 to TRBJ1-1; TRBD1 aligns across 7 bases. Germline assignment: CDR1 SGHRS and CDR2 YFSETQ. This CDR3 region has 15 residues. The J segment lost 2 bases and the V segment lost 4 bases, leaving 8 bases of the junction unmatched. The DNA for the CDR3 is TGCGCCAGCAGCAAAACAGGGGCGGCTAACACTGAAGCTTTCTTT. Its protein product is CASSKTGAANTEAFF.